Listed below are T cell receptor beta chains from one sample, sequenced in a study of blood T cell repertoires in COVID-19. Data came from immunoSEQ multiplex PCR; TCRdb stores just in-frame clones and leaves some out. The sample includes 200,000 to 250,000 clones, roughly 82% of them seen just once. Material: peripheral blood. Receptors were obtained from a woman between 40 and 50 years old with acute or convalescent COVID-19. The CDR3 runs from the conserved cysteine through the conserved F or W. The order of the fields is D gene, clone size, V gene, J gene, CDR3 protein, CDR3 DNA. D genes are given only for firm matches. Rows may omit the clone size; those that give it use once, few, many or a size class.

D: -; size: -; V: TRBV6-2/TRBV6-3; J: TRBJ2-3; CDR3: CASSWRLNTDTQYF; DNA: TGTGCCAGCAGTTGGAGGCTAAACACAGATACGCAGTATTTT
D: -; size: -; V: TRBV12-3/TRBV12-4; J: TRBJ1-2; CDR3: CASSFRTYGYTF; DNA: TGTGCCAGCAGTTTTAGGACTTATGGCTACACCTTC
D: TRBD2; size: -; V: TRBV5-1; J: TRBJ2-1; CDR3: CASSPLSSGGSYNEQFF; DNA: TGCGCCAGCAGCCCCTTGAGTAGCGGGGGCTCCTACAATGAGCAGTTCTTC
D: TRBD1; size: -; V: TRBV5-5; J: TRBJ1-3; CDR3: CASSFTIMGTGGSGNTIYF; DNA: TGTGCCAGCAGCTTCACCATTATGGGGACAGGGGGCTCTGGAAACACCATATATTTT
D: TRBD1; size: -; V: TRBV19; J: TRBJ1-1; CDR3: CASRQGAMNTEAFF; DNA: TGTGCCAGTAGGCAGGGGGCTATGAACACTGAAGCTTTCTTT
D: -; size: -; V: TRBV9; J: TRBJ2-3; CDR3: CASSVGRAGTDTQYF; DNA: TGTGCCAGCAGCGTAGGTCGAGCTGGCACAGATACGCAGTATTTT
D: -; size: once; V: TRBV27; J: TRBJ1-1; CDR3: CASSFYGGLNTEAFF; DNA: TGTGCCAGCAGCTTTTACGGGGGACTGAACACTGAAGCTTTCTTT
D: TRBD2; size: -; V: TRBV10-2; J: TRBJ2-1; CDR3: CASSVRRGGVIDEQFF; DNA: TGCGCCAGCAGTGTCCGACGGGGGGGGGTTATAGATGAGCAGTTCTTC
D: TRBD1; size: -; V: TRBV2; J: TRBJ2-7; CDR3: CASRNPRGRLAAEQYF; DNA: TGTGCCAGCAGAAACCCCAGGGGGCGCTTAGCGGCCGAGCAGTACTTC
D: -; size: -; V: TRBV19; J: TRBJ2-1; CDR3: CASISGEGYNEQFF; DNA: TGTGCCAGTATCTCAGGGGAAGGCTACAATGAGCAGTTCTTC
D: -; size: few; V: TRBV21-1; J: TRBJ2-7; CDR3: CASSKGLAAYEQYF; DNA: TGTGCCAGCAGCAAAGGCCTAGCGGCCTACGAGCAGTACTTC
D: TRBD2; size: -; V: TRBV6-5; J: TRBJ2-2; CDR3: CASKPASGSTGELFF; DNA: TGTGCCAGCAAACCAGCTAGCGGATCAACCGGGGAGCTGTTTTTT
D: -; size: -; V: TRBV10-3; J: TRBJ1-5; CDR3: CAIRPGSLNQPQHF; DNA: TGTGCCATCAGGCCGGGTTCACTCAATCAGCCCCAGCATTTT
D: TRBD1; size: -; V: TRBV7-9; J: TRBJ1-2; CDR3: CASSLNRDREIYGYTF; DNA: TGTGCCAGCAGCCTCAACCGGGACAGGGAAATCTATGGCTACACCTTC
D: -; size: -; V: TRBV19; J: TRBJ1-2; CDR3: CASSIGEGLAGYTF; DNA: TGTGCCAGTAGTATCGGGGAGGGGCTCGCTGGCTACACCTTC
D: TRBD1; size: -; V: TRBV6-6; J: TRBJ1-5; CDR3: CASRTGGIQPQHF; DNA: TGTGCCAGCAGAACAGGGGGAATTCAGCCCCAGCATTTT
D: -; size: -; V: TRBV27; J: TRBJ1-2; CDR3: CASSLALDSPLGYTF; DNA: TGTGCCAGCAGTTTAGCCCTGGACAGTCCTCTCGGCTACACCTTC
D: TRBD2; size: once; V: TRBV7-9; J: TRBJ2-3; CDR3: CASSSTTSGSTYTDTQYF; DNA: TGTGCCAGCAGTTCGACGACTAGCGGGTCTACCTACACAGATACGCAGTATTTT
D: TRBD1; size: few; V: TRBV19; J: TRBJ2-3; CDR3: CASSIRPGQGPSDTQYF; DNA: TGTGCCAGTAGTATTCGCCCGGGACAGGGCCCATCAGATACGCAGTATTTT
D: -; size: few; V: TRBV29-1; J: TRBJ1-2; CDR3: CSVISGGEGYTF; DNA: TGCAGCGTGATTAGCGGGGGCGAGGGCTACACCTTC
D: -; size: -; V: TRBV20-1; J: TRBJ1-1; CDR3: CSVATGMAAFF; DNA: TGCAGTGTCGCGACAGGCATGGCAGCTTTCTTT
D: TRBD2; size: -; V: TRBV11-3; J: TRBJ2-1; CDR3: CASSLTSGGAGEQFF; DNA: TGTGCCAGCAGCTTAACTAGCGGGGGGGCCGGTGAGCAGTTCTTC
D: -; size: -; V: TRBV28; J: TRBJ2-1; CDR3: CASSTFGINEQFF; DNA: TGTGCCAGCAGTACTTTCGGGATAAATGAGCAGTTCTTC
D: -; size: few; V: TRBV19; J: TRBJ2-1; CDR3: CASNGVGRYNEQFF; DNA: TGTGCCAGTAATGGGGTGGGGAGATACAATGAGCAGTTCTTC
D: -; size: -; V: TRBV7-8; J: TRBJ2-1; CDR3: CASSRGTVEQFF; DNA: TGTGCCAGCAGCAGGGGTACCGTTGAGCAGTTCTTC
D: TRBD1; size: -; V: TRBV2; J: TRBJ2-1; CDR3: CASSERVGDRLYNEQFF; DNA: TGTGCCAGCAGTGAAAGGGTAGGGGACAGATTATACAATGAGCAGTTCTTC
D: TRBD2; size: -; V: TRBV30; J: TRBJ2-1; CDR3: CAWSARLAGDNEQFF; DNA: TGTGCCTGGAGTGCTCGACTAGCGGGAGACAATGAGCAGTTCTTC
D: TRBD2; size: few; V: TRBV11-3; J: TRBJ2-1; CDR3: CASSLGGTSGTTGEQFF; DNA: TGTGCCAGCAGCTTAGGGGGGACTAGCGGTACGACGGGTGAGCAGTTCTTC
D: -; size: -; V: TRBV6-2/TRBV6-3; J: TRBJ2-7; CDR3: CASSYLVVYEQYF; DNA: TGTGCCAGCAGTTACTTGGTAGTCTACGAGCAGTACTTC
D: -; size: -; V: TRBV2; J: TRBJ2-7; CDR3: CATSVARGNEQYF; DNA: TGTGCCACCTCTGTCGCACGAGGAAACGAGCAGTACTTC
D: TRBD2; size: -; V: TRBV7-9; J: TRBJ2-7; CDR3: CASSSRTSGFYEQYF; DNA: TGTGCCAGCAGCTCCAGGACTAGCGGGTTCTACGAGCAGTACTTC
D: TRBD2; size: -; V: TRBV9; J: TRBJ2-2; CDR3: CASSVGTSSTGELFF; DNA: TGTGCCAGCAGCGTAGGGACTAGCAGCACCGGGGAGCTGTTTTTT
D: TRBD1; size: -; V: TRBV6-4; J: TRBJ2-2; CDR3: CASSPGQGTPGELFF; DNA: TGTGCCAGCAGTCCGGGACAGGGTACCCCCGGGGAGCTGTTTTTT
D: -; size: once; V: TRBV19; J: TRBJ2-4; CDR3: CASSIGGPAKNIQYF; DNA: TGTGCCAGTAGTATAGGGGGCCCGGCCAAAAACATTCAGTACTTC
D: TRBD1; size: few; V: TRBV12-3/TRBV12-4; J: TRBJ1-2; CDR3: CASSLDRGDGYTF; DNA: TGTGCCAGCAGTTTAGACAGGGGAGATGGCTACACCTTC